The sequence of this T cell receptor (beta chain) was determined in a study of blood T cell repertoires in COVID-19. CDR1 is SGHAT, CDR2 FQNNGV, per germline. The V and J ends lost 7 bases and 5 bases, in that order; junction bases with no gene match: 11. CDR3 size: 15 residues. This table comes from immunoSEQ multiplex PCR, and its TCRdb copy is limited to in-frame clones, with some not included. Of about 220,000 clones listed, approximately 90% are singletons. The rearrangement links TRBV11-2 to TRBJ2-5; 9 bases align to TRBD1. What was sequenced was PBMCs or T cells enriched from blood (not recorded which). The TCR sequence derives from a woman in her twenties or thirties who had recovered from COVID-19. The DNA for the CDR3 is TGTGCCAGCACCCTAAGCCCCACAGGGGGCGAGACCCAGTACTTC. Translation: CASTLSPTGGETQYF.